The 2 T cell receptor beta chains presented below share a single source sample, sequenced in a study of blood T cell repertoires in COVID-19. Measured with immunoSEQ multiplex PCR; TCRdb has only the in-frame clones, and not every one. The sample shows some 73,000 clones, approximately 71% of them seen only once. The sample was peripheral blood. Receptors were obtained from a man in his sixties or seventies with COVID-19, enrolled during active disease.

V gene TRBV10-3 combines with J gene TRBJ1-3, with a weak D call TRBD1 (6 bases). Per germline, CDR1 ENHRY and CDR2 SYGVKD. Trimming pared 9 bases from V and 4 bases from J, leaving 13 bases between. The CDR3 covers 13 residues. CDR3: CAIARTEGNTIYF. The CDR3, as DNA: TGTGCCATTGCGCGGACAGAAGGAAACACCATATATTTT.

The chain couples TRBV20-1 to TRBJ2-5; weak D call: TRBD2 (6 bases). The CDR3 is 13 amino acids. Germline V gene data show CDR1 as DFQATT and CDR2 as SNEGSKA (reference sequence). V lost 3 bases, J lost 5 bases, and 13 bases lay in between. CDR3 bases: TGCAGTGCTAGTCCTGGGGGGTCTGAGACCCAGTACTTC. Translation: CSASPGGSETQYF.